This T cell receptor (beta chain) was sequenced in a study of technical replicates of blood from a few donors. Some clones are missing from TCRdb's copy, which holds only in-frame ones; the method was immunoSEQ multiplex PCR. Of tens of thousands of clones in the sample, roughly 94% were seen once. This CDR3 has 16 residues. The V gene's germline CDR1 is MNHNS and CDR2 SASEGT. V gave up 2 bases and J gave up 3 bases, with 14 bases separating them. The chain uses TRBV6-1 and TRBJ2-1; D is unclear. The sequence came from a human donor in good health. Sequenced: T cells isolated from PBMCs. The CDR3 region is CASSEYTAFLYNEQFF. CDR3 bases: TGTGCCAGCAGTGAATACACAGCTTTCCTCTACAATGAGCAGTTCTTC.